One sample yielded the 20 T cell receptor beta chains listed below, sequenced in a study of vaccination effects on CD4 cells after COVID-19. Assay used: immunoSEQ multiplex PCR; TCRdb lists only in-frame clones, some missing. Here the sample spans roughly 63,000 clones, around 80% being singletons. Antigen-specific CD4+ T cells were expanded with viral peptide pools in the ViraFEST assay before sequencing. Subsequent to 10 days of culture, CD4+ T cells were isolated. Vaccinees lacked prior SARS-CoV-2 infection and tested negative for nucleocapsid antibodies. What these receptors recognize is not known. Sequenced material: CD4+ T cells from PBMCs cultured with SARS-CoV-2 spike peptides, taken before COVID-19 vaccination. Receptors originate from a human donor who received a COVID-19 vaccine.

The chain is built from TRBV2 and TRBJ2-3, with D hard to call. Germline loops: CDR1 SNHLY, CDR2 FYNNEI. V was pared by 4 bases and J by 5 bases, with 4 bases between. CDR3 size: 11 residues. CDR3 region: CASSVQDTQYF. In DNA form, the CDR3 reads TGTGCCAGCAGTGTACAAGATACGCAGTATTTT.

V and J are TRBV7-3 and TRBJ1-2, with 8 bases that match TRBD1. The CDR3 contains 13 residues. J lost 4 bases, V lost 5 bases, and 3 bases had no gene match. The germline V gene has CDR1 SGHTA and CDR2 FQGTGA. The CDR3 DNA sequence: TGTGCCAGCAGCCGTGACAGGGGCTATGGCTACACCTTC. Its protein product is CASSRDRGYGYTF.

The gene calls are TRBV5-1 and TRBJ1-2, with D unclear. The germline V gene has CDR1 SGHRS and CDR2 YFSETQ. The length of the CDR3 is 13 residues. The ends were cut back, 5 bases at V and 4 bases at J, with 12 bases in the middle. CDR3 in DNA: TGCGCCAGCAGTTTAGGACGGTTCTATGGCTACACCTTC. It specifies CASSLGRFYGYTF.

The chain recombines TRBV9 with TRBJ1-2; 8 nucleotides line up with TRBD1. Germline assignment: CDR1 SGDLS and CDR2 YYNGEE. The CDR3 loop spans 15 amino acids. V trimming: 2 bases; J trimming: 6 bases; junction bases outside the gene matches: 9. The CDR3 DNA reads TGTGCCAGCAGCGTCGACTCCCAGGGGGCGCATGGCTACACCTTC. This translates into CASSVDSQGAHGYTF.

As for this clone: An end of the junction does not agree with germline; a read error may underlie this. V gene TRBV5-1 combines with J gene TRBJ1-1, with D possibly TRBD1 on 5 matching bases. Germline V gives CDR1 SGHRS, CDR2 YFSETQ. This CDR3 contains 13 residues. CDR3 coding DNA: TGCGCCAGCAGCGCCAGGGAGAACACTGAGGCTTTCTTT. Translating gives CASSARENTEAFF.

Here the CDR3 reads CASSQDRQSSTDTQYF. The CDR3 DNA follows: TGCGCCAGCAGCCAAGATAGGCAATCCAGCACAGATACGCAGTATTTT. The chain is built from TRBV4-1 and TRBJ2-3; D is ambiguous. The ends were cut back, 0 bases at V and 0 bases at J, with 10 bases in the middle. Looked up from germline, CDR1 is MGHRA and CDR2 is YSYEKL. The length of the CDR3 is 16 residues.

The chain links TRBV10-3 to TRBJ1-1; 7 bases are shared with TRBD1. The V gene end was trimmed by 4 bases and the J gene end by 2 bases; junction bases not matched to a gene: 4. From germline, CDR1 is ENHRY and CDR2 SYGVKD. The CDR3 has 14 residues. The CDR3 reads CAISARGGNTEAFF. The CDR3 DNA is TGTGCCATCAGTGCCAGGGGGGGCAACACTGAAGCTTTCTTT.

This clone was seen only once. This chain connects TRBV18 to TRBJ2-3, with TRBD1 matching 8 bases. The trim removed 1 base at V and 6 bases at J, leaving 18 bases unmatched. The CDR3 is made up of 19 amino acids. Germline V gives CDR1 KGHSH, CDR2 LQKENI. The CDR3 DNA follows: TGTGCCAGCTCACCACTGCAGGGGGCAGGCTCCGGATCGGCCGATACGCAGTATTTT. This gives the protein CASSPLQGAGSGSADTQYF.

V and J are TRBV24-1 and TRBJ2-3; D is unclear. Germline values: CDR1 KGHDR, CDR2 SFDVKD. V shed 3 bases and J shed 5 bases, with 14 bases lying between them. The CDR3 is made up of 15 amino acids. The CDR3 protein is CATSDPSSPKDTQYF. In DNA, the CDR3 is TGTGCCACCAGTGATCCGTCTAGTCCCAAAGATACGCAGTATTTT.

The chain recombines TRBV12-3 or TRBV12-4 with TRBJ1-4, with D perhaps matching TRBD1 (5 bases). The length of the CDR3 is 13 residues. Trimming took off 1 base at V and 8 bases at J, with 8 bases between the two ends. The CDR3 region is CASSLVGGEKLFF. The CDR3 bases are TGTGCCAGCAGTTTAGTGGGGGGGGAAAAACTGTTTTTT.

The chain joins TRBV10-1 to TRBJ2-2, with 8 bases that match TRBD2. CDR1 WNHNN and CDR2 SYGVQD come from the germline V gene (reference sequence). Trimming took 3 bases from V and 4 from J; bases not matched to a gene: 10. This CDR3 comprises 17 residues. CDR3 nucleotide sequence: TGCGCCAGCAGTGAATTACCGGGACTAGGGGGCACCGGGGAGCTGTTTTTT. Protein: CASSELPGLGGTGELFF.

V gene TRBV2 combines with J gene TRBJ1-2, with a tentative D call TRBD1 (6 bases). Germline V gene lookup returns CDR1 SNHLY and CDR2 FYNNEI. Between the trimmed V and J ends, which lost 4 bases and 3 bases, there was a span of 15 bases. The CDR3 loop spans 15 amino acids. The CDR3 DNA sequence: TGTGCCAGCAGTGTAAAAGATACAGGGTACTATGGCTACACCTTC. Its protein is CASSVKDTGYYGYTF.

This chain connects TRBV5-1 to TRBJ2-3; 8 bases agree with TRBD2. This CDR3 spans 14 amino acids. Per the germline V gene, CDR1 is SGHRS and CDR2 is YFSETQ. Unmatched junction bases numbered 4, after V lost 4 bases and J lost 3 bases. In DNA, the CDR3 is TGCGCCAGCAGCGTTCGACTAGCGACAGATACGCAGTATTTT. It is translated as CASSVRLATDTQYF.

The chain combines TRBV18 with TRBJ1-1; D unresolved. V gave up 9 bases and J gave up 1 base, with 15 bases separating them. This CDR3 is built from 14 residues. Per the germline V gene, CDR1 is KGHSH and CDR2 is LQKENI. As DNA, the CDR3 is TGTGCCAGTTTACCGACCCATGGGAACACTGAAGCTTTCTTT. It translates to CASLPTHGNTEAFF.

This clone appeared once. This chain connects TRBV15 to TRBJ2-2; no firm D call. The CDR3 is made up of 15 amino acids. V lost 1 base, J lost 4 bases, and 10 bases lay in between. Looked up from germline, CDR1 is LNHNV and CDR2 is YYDKDF (reference sequence). The chain's CDR3 is CATSRGPKGTGELFF. The DNA of the CDR3 is TGTGCCACCAGCAGAGGTCCAAAAGGCACCGGGGAGCTGTTTTTT.

The chain carries TRBV7-3 and TRBJ2-6; TRBD1 might be the D (6 bases). Germline CDR1 is SGHTA and CDR2 is FQGTGA. The V and J ends lost 5 bases and 0 bases respectively, with 11 bases between them. This CDR3 region has 16 residues. The CDR3 sequence: CASSPDSTSGANVLTF. CDR3 nucleotide sequence: TGTGCCAGCAGCCCGGACAGTACCTCTGGGGCCAACGTCCTGACTTTC.

The chain combines TRBV7-9 with TRBJ1-5; D is undetermined. Deletions cut 1 base from V and 5 bases from J, with 6 bases between. The CDR3 runs to 13 residues. Germline V gene sequence: CDR1 SEHNR, CDR2 FQNEAQ (reference sequence). CDR3 DNA: TGTGCCAGCAGCTTAGGTGGGTATCAGCCCCAGCATTTT. It specifies CASSLGGYQPQHF.

The rearrangement uses TRBV3-1 (or the pseudogene TRBV3-2) and TRBJ2-4; 9 bases are shared with TRBD1. Losses at the gene ends were 6 bases for V and 7 bases for J; bases not matched to a gene: 13. CDR3 length equals 16 residues. Looked up from germline, CDR1 is LGHDT and CDR2 is YNNKEL (reference sequence). Here the CDR3 reads CASRRYDRGGRNIQYF. In DNA, the CDR3 is TGTGCCAGCAGACGATATGACAGGGGGGGCCGGAACATTCAGTACTTC.

This chain connects TRBV6-5 to TRBJ2-1; 12 bases agree with TRBD1. Looked up from germline, CDR1 is MNHEY and CDR2 is SVGAGI. The CDR3 has 13 residues. Trimming took 6 bases from V and 9 from J; bases not matched to a gene: 3. This chain's CDR3 is CASRGQGATEQFF. The CDR3, as DNA: TGTGCCAGCAGGGGACAGGGGGCGACTGAGCAGTTCTTC.

V and J are TRBV9 and TRBJ2-3; 10 bases are shared with TRBD1. The J segment lost 3 bases and the V segment lost 0 bases, leaving 1 base of the junction unmatched. Germline assignment: CDR1 SGDLS and CDR2 YYNGEE. CDR3 size: 15 residues. The CDR3 sequence is CASSVVGQGTDTQYF. CDR3 DNA sequence: TGTGCCAGCAGCGTAGTGGGACAGGGGACAGATACGCAGTATTTT.